This T cell receptor beta chain came from a study of cytomegalovirus exposure and HLA in healthy donors. Looking at the study overall: From 150 million to 200 million T cells, an earlier analysis saw approximately 110 million unique TCR beta sequences. Unique TCRs numbering roughly 85 million, obtained from HLA-typed donors, made up an early data release.

Use of 60 Vbeta and 13 Jbeta primers characterized the PCR. Libraries were prepared by immunoSEQ multiplex PCR; TCRdb keeps only in-frame clonotypes and omits some of them. The profile shows tens of thousands of clones, less than 85% of them singletons. All the people who gave samples were healthy bone marrow donors. Trimming left V 5 bases short and J 0 bases short, with 13 bases between. Germline V lookup: CDR1 MDHEN, CDR2 SYDVKM. The CDR3 length is 15 residues. Source material: PBMCs. The TCR originated in a woman in her 30s in good health and CMV-seropositive. The V gene is TRBV28, the J gene TRBJ1-1; tentatively, D is TRBD1 (6 bases). This chain's CDR3 is CASSGGRGLNTEAFF. The CDR3 DNA reads as TGTGCCAGCAGTGGGGGGCGGGGGCTGAACACTGAAGCTTTCTTT.